This passage covers 31 T cell receptor beta chains from one sample sequenced in a study of blood T cells in healthy people across ages. Next came a second PCR, run for roughly 7 to 12 cycles, which used a sample-barcoded 5' primer along with a J-beta primer mix. TCRdb redid the calling of the 5' RACE reads with MiXCR, one entry per CDR3 protein. The sample lists over a million distinct CDR3 sequences, 35% to 55% seen once, with under 20% in the top ten. The sample taken for sequencing was blood. Every receptor here comes from a woman aged 55-70 years in good health.

The CDR3 sequence: CASSGLDNYGYTF. In DNA, the CDR3 is TGTGCCAGCAGTGGTTTGGATAACTATGGCTACACCTTC. The J gene is TRBJ1-2, the V gene TRBV5-6; D unclear. This CDR3 spans 13 amino acids. Germline loops: CDR1 SGHDT, CDR2 YYEEEE. The V gene lost 5 bases and the J gene lost 1 base, with 9 bases spanning the gap.

The rearrangement links TRBV5-6 to TRBJ2-7; D perhaps matches TRBD1 (6 bases). Looked up from germline, CDR1 is SGHDT and CDR2 is YYEEEE. The CDR3 has 14 amino acids. The ends were cut back, 4 bases at V and 4 bases at J, with 15 bases in the middle. The CDR3 sequence is CASSPAARGYEQYF. The CDR3 nucleotides are TGTGCCAGCAGCCCCGCCGCCAGGGGTTACGAGCAGTACTTC.

A few counts support this clonotype. The rearrangement joins TRBV14 to TRBJ2-1; TRBD1 aligns across 9 bases. Germline-derived CDR1 and CDR2 are SGHDN and FVKESK. The length of the CDR3 is 14 residues. The ends lost 5 bases at V and 6 bases at J; junction bases unmatched: 5. The CDR3: CASSLDRGGNEQFF. DNA for the CDR3: TGTGCCAGCAGCTTGGACAGGGGTGGCAATGAGCAGTTCTTC.

V usage is TRBV28 and J usage is TRBJ2-1, with 12 bases matching TRBD2. Germline V gene sequence: CDR1 MDHEN, CDR2 SYDVKM. The CDR3 has 18 amino acids. V was pared by 2 bases and J by 6 bases, with 11 bases of the junction left unmatched. The CDR3 DNA is TGTGCCAGCAGTTTAATCTCCCAATTACTAGCGGGAGGCAATGAGCAGTTCTTC. Its protein product is CASSLISQLLAGGNEQFF.

V is TRBV27 and J is TRBJ2-4; unclear D gene. CDR1 and CDR2 (germline): MNHEY, SMNVEV (reference sequence). Trimming stripped 5 bases from V and 13 bases from J, with 12 bases between. The CDR3 spans 11 residues. CDR3 residues: CASSPGSGQYF. CDR3 sequence (DNA): TGTGCCAGCAGTCCTGGTAGTGGGCAGTACTTC.

The chain uses TRBV3-1 and TRBJ2-7; a weak D match, TRBD1 (6 bases). The CDR3 is 16 amino acids. V lost 0 bases to trimming and J lost 4 bases, with 16 bases between them. Germline V gene sequence: CDR1 LGHDT, CDR2 YNNKEL (reference sequence). CDR3 nucleotide sequence: TGTGCCAGCAGCCAAGAAGTGGGCGGACAGCTTTACGAGCAGTACTTC. Amino acid sequence: CASSQEVGGQLYEQYF.

The J gene is TRBJ2-7, the V gene TRBV15; 7 bases are shared with TRBD1. The CDR3 covers 15 residues. Trimming took 2 bases from V and 0 from J; bases not matched to a gene: 4. Germline CDR1 reads LNHNV; CDR2 reads YYDKDF (reference sequence). Here the CDR3 reads CATSRPGGNSYEQYF. In DNA form, the CDR3 reads TGTGCCACCAGCAGACCAGGGGGAAACTCCTACGAGCAGTACTTC. The complete variable domain, with remaining parts taken from reference TRBV15 and TRBJ2-7, reads DAMVIQNPRYQVTQFGKPVTLSCSQTLNHNVMYWYQQKSSQAPKLLFHYYDKDFNNEADTPDNFQSRRPNTSFCFLDIRSPGLGDTAMYLCATSRPGGNSYEQYFGPGTRLTVT.

The chain has TRBV20-1 and TRBJ2-4, with 9 nucleotides matching TRBD1. Trimming removed 5 bases from V and 2 bases from J; junction bases left unmatched: 10. Per the germline V gene, CDR1 is DFQATT and CDR2 is SNEGSKA (reference sequence). There are 16 residues in the CDR3. The CDR3 coding sequence is TGCAGTGCTGAGATCCGGGACAGGGATCCCAAAAACATTCAGTACTTC. It is translated as CSAEIRDRDPKNIQYF.

This clonotype has just a few counts. The CDR3 bases are TGTGCCAGCAGCTCACTAGCGGGAGTGGAGACCCAGTACTTC. Encoded protein: CASSSLAGVETQYF. The chain links TRBV7-8 to TRBJ2-5, with TRBD2 matching over 11 bases. Germline V lookup: CDR1 SGHVS, CDR2 FQNEAQ. With V trimmed by 4 bases and J by 5 bases, 3 bases remained unmatched. The CDR3 extends over 14 amino acids.

The rearrangement links TRBV11-2 to TRBJ2-7, with 7 positions matching TRBD1. This CDR3 is built from 13 residues. V dropped 5 bases and J dropped 6; count of bases not matched to a gene: 7. Germline V CDR1 and CDR2: SGHAT, FQNNGV. The CDR3 nucleotides read TGTGCCAGCAGCCGCCTACAGGGGAGCGAGCAGTACTTC. This gives the protein CASSRLQGSEQYF.

The V call is TRBV6-2 or TRBV6-3, the J call TRBJ1-4, with 7 bases aligning to TRBD1. The CDR3 totals 15 residues. V lost 2 bases to trimming and J lost 6 bases; unmatched junction nucleotides: 6. Germline CDR1 reads MNHEY; CDR2 reads SVGEGT. CDR3 bases: TGTGCCAGCAGTTACCAGAAGACAGGGTATGAAAAACTGTTTTTT. Translation: CASSYQKTGYEKLFF.

The chain joins TRBV14 to TRBJ1-1, with D possibly being TRBD1 (6 bases). The ends were cut back, 0 bases at V and 1 base at J, with 15 bases in the middle. Germline V gene data show CDR1 as SGHDN and CDR2 as FVKESK. The CDR3 has 17 amino acids. As DNA, the CDR3 is TGTGCCAGCAGCCAAGAAGGGCAGGGGCTACCGAACACTGAAGCTTTCTTT. Amino acid sequence: CASSQEGQGLPNTEAFF. The variable domain in full, with the rest retrieved from reference TRBV14 and TRBJ1-1, is EAGVTQFPSHSVIEKGQTVTLRCDPISGHDNLYWYRRVMGKEIKFLLHFVKESKQDESGMPNNRFLAERTGGTYSTLKVQPAELEDSGVYFCASSQEGQGLPNTEAFFGQGTRLTVV.

This clonotype was counted a few times. The chain recombines TRBV30 with TRBJ1-2, with 7 bases lining up with TRBD1. With V trimmed by 6 bases and J by 3 bases, 4 bases remained unmatched. The CDR3 is 12 residues long. The germline CDR1 and CDR2 sequences are GTSNPN and SVGIG (reference sequence). CDR3: CACLQGDYGYTF. CDR3 sequence (DNA): TGTGCCTGCCTTCAGGGGGACTATGGCTACACCTTC.

This sequence joins TRBV28 and TRBJ1-5; TRBD1 is a possible D gene (5 bases). There are 14 residues in the CDR3. Germline V gene data show CDR1 as MDHEN and CDR2 as SYDVKM. Between the trimmed V and J ends, which lost 5 bases and 5 bases, there was a span of 13 bases. For the CDR3, the DNA is TGTGCCAGCAGTCACGACAGCTTCCATCAGCCCCAGCATTTT. Translated: CASSHDSFHQPQHF.

V is TRBV6-2 or TRBV6-3 and J is TRBJ2-7, with D possibly TRBD2 on 7 matching bases. Per the germline V gene, CDR1 is MNHEY and CDR2 is SVGEGT. The CDR3 is 14 amino acids. The germline V and J ends were trimmed by 8 bases and 7 bases, with 21 bases remaining between them. CDR3 nucleotides: TGTGCCAGCCTCCGGGGGGCCGCCTACAATGAGCAGTACTTC. It yields the protein CASLRGAAYNEQYF.

The V and J genes are TRBV11-2 and TRBJ2-3, with D maybe TRBD2 (6 bases). Trimming pared 1 base from V and 1 base from J, leaving 15 bases between. There are 17 residues in the CDR3. Germline V CDR1 and CDR2: SGHAT, FQNNGV. In DNA form, the CDR3 reads TGTGCCAGCAGCTTAGGGGTCCTCGGGGGAGGCACAGATACGCAGTATTTT. It translates to CASSLGVLGGGTDTQYF.

The table lists this clonotype with a few counts. The V and J genes are TRBV10-3 and TRBJ2-2; the D gene is possibly TRBD2 (5 bases). Trimming took 4 bases from V and 6 from J, leaving 6 bases between them. CDR3 length equals 12 residues. Germline V lookup: CDR1 ENHRY, CDR2 SYGVKD. Here the CDR3 DNA reads TGTGCCATCAGTGTCGGGGCCGGGGAGCTGTTTTTT. Its protein product is CAISVGAGELFF.

The chain carries TRBV29-1 and TRBJ2-3; 11 positions agree with TRBD2. The trim removed 8 bases at V and 5 bases at J, leaving 9 bases unmatched. Per the germline V gene, CDR1 is SQVTM and CDR2 is ANQGSEA. The length of the CDR3 is 14 residues. The CDR3 region is CSHRSGRAKDTQYF. For the CDR3, the DNA is TGCAGCCACCGTAGCGGGAGGGCCAAAGATACGCAGTATTTT.

The chain employs TRBV28 and TRBJ2-3, with D unclear. The CDR3 sequence is 15 residues long. Germline V lookup: CDR1 MDHEN, CDR2 SYDVKM. V dropped 5 bases and J dropped 1 base, with 13 bases sitting between them. The DNA for the CDR3 is TGTGCCAGCAGTGCCTCCGGGCTACGCACAGATACGCAGTATTTT. Translating gives CASSASGLRTDTQYF.

This rearrangement joins TRBV5-1 to TRBJ2-2, with D hard to call. The CDR3 contains 16 residues. Germline CDR1 and CDR2: SGHRS and YFSETQ. Trimming left V 5 bases short and J 0 bases short, with 14 bases between. CDR3 DNA: TGCGCCAGCAGTCTGGCGTCGGGTACGAACACCGGGGAGCTGTTTTTT. Its protein product is CASSLASGTNTGELFF. Combining the CDR3 with reference TRBV5-1 and TRBJ2-2 gives the whole variable domain KAGVTQTPRYLIKTRGQQVTLSCSPISGHRSVSWYQQTPGQGLQFLFEYFSETQRNKGNFPGRFSGRQFSNSRSEMNVSTLELGDSALYLCASSLASGTNTGELFFGEGSRLTVL.

For this clonotype: One junction end disagrees with the germline gene, perhaps due to a read error. V usage is TRBV27 and J usage is TRBJ2-6, with TRBD2 matching over 10 bases. Germline V gene sequence: CDR1 MNHEY, CDR2 SMNVEV (reference sequence). The CDR3 is made up of 15 amino acids. CDR3 amino acids: CANSPGLAGANVLTF. The CDR3 coding sequence is TGTGCCAACAGTCCGGGACTAGCGGGGGCCAACGTCCTGACTTTC.

This clonotype is a singleton in its sample. This sequence joins TRBV28 and TRBJ2-1; 7 bases fit TRBD2. Germline trimming cut 5 bases from V and 6 bases from J; bases unmatched to any gene: 10. The CDR3 length is 15 residues. The V gene's germline CDR1 is MDHEN and CDR2 SYDVKM. This CDR3 reads CASSPSWEGRNEQFF. The CDR3 DNA is TGTGCCAGCAGTCCCAGTTGGGAGGGCCGCAATGAGCAGTTCTTC.

In this sample, this clonotype turned up a few times. The chain uses TRBV7-2 and TRBJ2-3; no firm D call. V was cut by 10 bases and J by 0 bases, with 8 bases left in between. Germline V gives CDR1 SGHTA, CDR2 FQGNSA. The CDR3 consists of 12 residues. The CDR3 coding sequence is TGTGCCACCCGCCCAAGCACAGATACGCAGTATTTT. It specifies CATRPSTDTQYF. Full variable domain (remainder filled in from reference TRBV7-2 and TRBJ2-3): GAGVSQSPSNKVTEKGKDVELRCDPISGHTALYWYRQSLGQGLEFLIYFQGNSAPDKSGLPSDRFSAERTGGSVSTLTIQRTQQEDSAVYLCATRPSTDTQYFGPGTRLTVL.

The chain joins TRBV20-1 to TRBJ1-1; D gene ambiguous. The length of the CDR3 is 16 residues. Trimming took off 0 bases at V and 0 bases at J, with 14 bases between the two ends. Germline V gene sequence: CDR1 DFQATT, CDR2 SNEGSKA (reference sequence). CDR3 region: CSARDPWGGVNTEAFF. The CDR3 DNA reads TGCAGTGCTAGAGATCCTTGGGGAGGAGTGAACACTGAAGCTTTCTTT.

This clonotype has a handful of counts. The chain recombines TRBV20-1 with TRBJ2-7; maybe TRBD2 (5 bases). The CDR3 is 11 amino acids. Germline-derived CDR1 and CDR2 are DFQATT and SNEGSKA (reference sequence). V lost 3 bases, J lost 7 bases, and 10 bases lay in between. CDR3 coding DNA: TGCAGTGCTAGGTGGGGAGTTGAGCAGTACTTC. Translating gives CSARWGVEQYF.

This clonotype came up a few times. The chain combines TRBV5-1 with TRBJ2-5; 7 nucleotides match TRBD2. Losses at the gene ends were 4 bases for V and 4 bases for J; bases not matched to a gene: 7. The germline CDR1 and CDR2 sequences are SGHRS and YFSETQ. This CDR3 region has 14 residues. CDR3 sequence (DNA): TGCGCCAGCAGCCAACGACTAGCAGCAGAGACCCAGTACTTC. Its translation: CASSQRLAAETQYF.

For this clonotype: One end of the junction does not line up with germline, which may come from a read error. The rearrangement links TRBV5-5 to TRBJ1-5; D may be TRBD1 (6 bases). Germline-derived CDR1 and CDR2 are SGHKS and YYEKEE (reference sequence). The CDR3 contains 16 residues. The CDR3, as DNA: TGTGCTAGCAGCTTGGGGACGGGGGCGAGCAATCAGCCCCAGCATTTT. It is translated as CASSLGTGASNQPQHF. Combining the CDR3 with reference TRBV5-5 and TRBJ1-5 gives the whole variable domain DAGVTQSPTHLIKTRGQQVTLRCSPISGHKSVSWYQQVLGQGPQFIFQYYEKEERGRGNFPDRFSARQFPNYSSELNVNALLLGDSALYLCASSLGTGASNQPQHFGDGTRLSIL.

This chain links TRBV12-3 or TRBV12-4 with TRBJ1-1; no reliable D call. The ends were cut back, 3 bases at V and 4 bases at J, with 9 bases in the middle. The CDR3 is made up of 13 amino acids. CDR3 in DNA: TGTGCCAGCAGTTTGGTGTCCACCACTGAAGCTTTCTTT. It specifies CASSLVSTTEAFF.

The rearrangement joins TRBV28 to TRBJ2-1; D is perhaps TRBD2 (5 bases). The V and J ends lost 5 bases and 4 bases respectively, with 12 bases between them. Looked up from germline, CDR1 is MDHEN and CDR2 is SYDVKM. There are 14 residues in the CDR3. The CDR3 DNA follows: TGTGCCAGCAGTCCCTTACTAGAGTACAATGAGCAGTTCTTC. This gives the protein CASSPLLEYNEQFF.

This clonotype was observed a handful of times. This chain links TRBV20-1 with TRBJ2-4; D gene unclear. This CDR3 comprises 13 residues. V dropped 6 bases and J dropped 6 bases, with 15 bases sitting between them. CDR1 DFQATT and CDR2 SNEGSKA come from the germline V gene (reference sequence). CDR3 DNA: TGCAGTGCCAGACACGACTTGGGAAACATTCAGTACTTC. It encodes CSARHDLGNIQYF.

This clonotype turned up a few times. The chain has TRBV24-1 and TRBJ2-7, with a possible D match to TRBD2 (6 bases). CDR1 is KGHDR, CDR2 SFDVKD, per germline. The CDR3 runs 15 residues. Trimming removed 3 bases from V and 0 bases from J, with 11 bases in between. The CDR3 loop reads CATSDLTGLSYEQYF. DNA of the CDR3: TGTGCCACCAGTGATCTCACGGGACTCTCCTACGAGCAGTACTTC.